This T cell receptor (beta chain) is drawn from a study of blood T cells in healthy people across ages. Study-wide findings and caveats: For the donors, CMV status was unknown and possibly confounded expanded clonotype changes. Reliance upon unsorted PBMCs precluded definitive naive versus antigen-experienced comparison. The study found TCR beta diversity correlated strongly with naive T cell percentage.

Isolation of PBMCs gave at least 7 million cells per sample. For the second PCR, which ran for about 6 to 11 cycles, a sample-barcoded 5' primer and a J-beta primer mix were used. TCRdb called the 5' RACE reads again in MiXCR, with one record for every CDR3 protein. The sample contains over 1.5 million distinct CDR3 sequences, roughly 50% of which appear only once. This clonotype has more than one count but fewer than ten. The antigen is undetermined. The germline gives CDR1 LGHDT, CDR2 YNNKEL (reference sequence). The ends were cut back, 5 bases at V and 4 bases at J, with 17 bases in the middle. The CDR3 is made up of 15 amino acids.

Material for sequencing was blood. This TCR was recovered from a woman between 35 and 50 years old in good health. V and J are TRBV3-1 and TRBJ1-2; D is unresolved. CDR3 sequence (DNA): TGTGCCAGCAGCGAAGGCATTGAGAGCTTCTATGGCTACACCTTC. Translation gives CASSEGIESFYGYTF.